The 4 T cell receptor beta chains in this list originate from one sample, sequenced in a study of OX40 agonist ivuxolimab in advanced cancers. TCRdb's table, derived via immunoSEQ multiplex PCR, lists solely in-frame clones and lacks some. Among fewer than 85,000 clones, roughly 90% were seen once, and the ten largest hold about 2.3%. Material: CD4+ or CD8+ T cells sorted from blood, obtained in a trial of the OX40 agonist ivuxolimab. Source of these receptors: an adult with an advanced solid tumor such as melanoma, head and neck, liver or kidney cancer.

This clone was seen a single time. The CDR3 protein is CASSLGADSSYNEQFF. The DNA of the CDR3 is TGTGCCAGCAGCTTAGGGGCGGATAGCTCCTACAATGAGCAGTTCTTC. The chain uses TRBV5-4 and TRBJ2-1, with a possible D match to TRBD1 (5 bases). The CDR3 has 16 residues. V lost 2 bases and J lost 0, with 12 bases in between. Per germline, CDR1 SGHNT and CDR2 YYREEE (reference sequence).

This clone was seen just once. The rearrangement joins TRBV5-1 to TRBJ1-1; D is unresolved. The CDR3 extends over 14 amino acids. Per germline, CDR1 SGHRS and CDR2 YFSETQ. Trimming took off 4 bases at V and 3 bases at J, with 13 bases between the two ends. The chain's CDR3 is CASSPVVGYTEAFF. The CDR3 nucleotides read TGCGCCAGCAGCCCGGTAGTGGGGTACACTGAAGCTTTCTTT.

The chain combines TRBV5-4 with TRBJ2-1; 8 nucleotides agree with TRBD2. Germline lookup yields CDR1 SGHNT and CDR2 YYREEE (reference sequence). The CDR3 extends over 15 amino acids. The junction had 7 bases not matched to a gene; V was cut back by 3 bases and J by 5 bases. CDR3 coding DNA: TGTGCCAGCAGCTCCGGGACTAGAGAAAACAATGAGCAGTTCTTC. It encodes CASSSGTRENNEQFF.

The rearrangement links TRBV19 to TRBJ2-6; 9 nucleotides match TRBD1. Germline loops: CDR1 LNHDA, CDR2 SQIVND (reference sequence). The CDR3 contains 19 residues. Losses at the gene ends were 3 bases for V and 4 bases for J; bases not matched to a gene: 13. The CDR3 sequence is CASSISLGQGRTGANVLTF. The CDR3 bases are TGTGCCAGTAGTATTTCCCTAGGACAGGGGCGAACCGGGGCCAACGTCCTGACTTTC.